A single sample is the source of the 11 T cell receptor beta chains below, sequenced in a study of cytomegalovirus exposure and HLA in healthy donors. The data were produced by immunoSEQ multiplex PCR, yet TCRdb's version contains in-frame clones alone and is incomplete. Here the sample spans 250,000 or so clones, about 90% being singletons. What was sequenced was PBMCs. The source is a man aged 18 to 29 in good health and CMV-seropositive.

The chain couples TRBV6-5 to TRBJ2-6; TRBD1 might be the D (6 bases). The CDR3 totals 14 residues. Trimming took off 6 bases at V and 4 bases at J, with 10 bases between the two ends. Germline V gene lookup returns CDR1 MNHEY and CDR2 SVGAGI. The CDR3 bases are TGTGCCAGCAGGTCAGGGGTCGGGGCCAACGTCCTGACTTTC. It is translated as CASRSGVGANVLTF.

The gene calls are TRBV6-5 and TRBJ1-4; D not certain. The CDR3 consists of 15 residues. V was shortened by 2 bases and J by 4 bases, with 11 bases between the two germline ends. Germline V lookup: CDR1 MNHEY, CDR2 SVGAGI. The chain's CDR3 is CASSYVGSLNEKLFF. CDR3 sequence (DNA): TGTGCCAGCAGTTACGTCGGTAGCCTTAATGAAAAACTGTTTTTT.

Comment on this clone: Other DNA sequences in the same sample also yield this CDR3. The CDR3 sequence: CSVDMNTEAFF. The CDR3 DNA sequence: TGCAGCGTTGACATGAACACTGAAGCTTTCTTT. The J gene is TRBJ1-1, the V gene TRBV29-1, with D unclear. Germline CDR1 reads SQVTM; CDR2 reads ANQGSEA. This CDR3 comprises 11 residues. Trimming removed 3 bases at V and 0 bases at J, with 2 bases between.

This clone showed up just once. The chain combines TRBV18 with TRBJ2-1; perhaps TRBD1 as D (6 bases). Germline V gene data show CDR1 as KGHSH and CDR2 as LQKENI. The CDR3 is made up of 16 amino acids. V was pared by 1 base and J by 5 bases, with 15 bases between. CDR3: CASSPLTGLGNNEQFF. The CDR3 DNA reads TGTGCCAGCTCACCACTCACAGGGTTAGGCAACAATGAGCAGTTCTTC.

Many counts were recorded for this clone. V gene TRBV5-6 combines with J gene TRBJ1-1; the D is unclear. Per germline, CDR1 SGHDT and CDR2 YYEEEE. Deletions cut 5 bases from V and 4 bases from J, with 18 bases between. The length of the CDR3 is 15 residues. The CDR3 is CASRPRERGGTEAFF. The CDR3 DNA follows: TGTGCCAGCAGACCTAGAGAACGGGGAGGCACTGAAGCTTTCTTT.

In its sample, this clone was seen once. This sequence joins TRBV10-3 and TRBJ2-7; no clear D. Germline assignment: CDR1 ENHRY and CDR2 SYGVKD. This CDR3 spans 14 amino acids. The V and J ends lost 4 bases and 6 bases respectively, with 16 bases between them. The CDR3 region is CAISVSLPTLEQYF. The DNA for the CDR3 is TGTGCCATCAGTGTATCGCTTCCCACCCTCGAGCAGTACTTC.

CDR3 sequence: CASSLTDNQPQHF. CDR3 sequence (DNA): TGTGCCAGCAGCTTGACGGACAATCAGCCCCAGCATTTT. The V and J genes are TRBV7-9 and TRBJ1-5; D gene unclear. Germline-derived CDR1 and CDR2 are SEHNR and FQNEAQ (reference sequence). This CDR3 contains 13 residues. Between the trimmed V and J ends, which lost 3 bases and 3 bases, there was a span of 6 bases.

The chain combines TRBV18 with TRBJ2-1; D gene ambiguous. The CDR3 runs to 15 residues. V lost 2 bases and J 2 bases, leaving 10 bases between the germline ends. CDR1 and CDR2 (germline): KGHSH, LQKENI. This CDR3 reads CASSPKGFTYNEQFF. The CDR3 DNA reads TGTGCCAGCTCACCAAAGGGATTTACCTACAATGAGCAGTTCTTC.

The chain couples TRBV15 to TRBJ1-2; TRBD1 matches 8 bases. Germline V gene sequence: CDR1 LNHNV, CDR2 YYDKDF (reference sequence). The CDR3 is made up of 15 amino acids. V lost 1 base and J lost 8; bases outside the gene matches: 9. The CDR3 loop reads CATSRVGDRSMGYTF. The CDR3 bases are TGTGCCACCAGCAGAGTTGGGGACAGGTCTATGGGCTACACCTTC.

The chain links TRBV19 to TRBJ2-1, with no clear D. The germline gives CDR1 LNHDA, CDR2 SQIVND (reference sequence). V lost 1 base, J lost 3 bases, and 13 bases lay in between. This CDR3 spans 16 amino acids. Written as DNA, the CDR3 is TGTGCCAGTAGTATAGGGGCGGTCGCATTCTACAATGAGCAGTTCTTC. Encoded protein: CASSIGAVAFYNEQFF.

This clone showed up just a few times. The chain uses TRBV4-3 and TRBJ2-1; D might be TRBD2 (6 bases). The V gene lost 0 bases and the J gene lost 6 bases, with 12 bases spanning the gap. The CDR3 extends over 15 amino acids. Germline-derived CDR1 and CDR2 are LGHNA and YSLEER. Written as DNA, the CDR3 is TGCGCCAGCAGCCAAGATGCGCAGGGAGGCAATGAGCAGTTCTTC. It specifies CASSQDAQGGNEQFF.